The 22 T cell receptor beta chains below come from one sample, sequenced in a study of cytomegalovirus exposure and HLA in healthy donors. Assay: immunoSEQ multiplex PCR; the TCRdb copy retains only in-frame clones and omits some. Of some 170,000 clones in the sample, roughly nine tenths are singletons; the top ten hold more than 3.5%. Sequenced sample: PBMCs. Source of these receptors: a man aged 18 to 30 in good health and CMV-seropositive.

This chain uses TRBV7-9 with TRBJ2-2, with 12 bases aligning to TRBD2. The CDR3 extends over 17 amino acids. The germline V gene has CDR1 SEHNR and CDR2 FQNEAQ (reference sequence). The V segment lost 4 bases and the J segment 8 bases; nucleotides outside the gene matches: 11. The CDR3 DNA sequence: TGTGCCAGCAGCTACCTCCTGGGACTAGCGGGTTCTGGGGAGCTGTTTTTT. Translated: CASSYLLGLAGSGELFF.

This chain joins TRBV5-1 and TRBJ2-5, with D maybe TRBD1 (5 bases). CDR1 SGHRS and CDR2 YFSETQ come from the germline V gene. The length of the CDR3 is 14 residues. V lost 5 bases to trimming and J lost 1 base, with 12 bases between them. The CDR3 DNA is TGCGCCAGCAGATTAACGACAGTCCAAGAGACCCAGTACTTC. Its translation: CASRLTTVQETQYF.

The chain uses TRBV5-1 and TRBJ2-7; maybe TRBD2 (5 bases). The CDR3 runs 14 residues. Germline CDR1 reads SGHRS; CDR2 reads YFSETQ. The V gene lost 0 bases and the J gene lost 5 bases, with 12 bases spanning the gap. CDR3 nucleotides: TGCGCCAGCAGCTTGGGCACTAGAGTAGACGAGCAGTACTTC. Its protein is CASSLGTRVDEQYF.

The chain couples TRBV6-1 to TRBJ2-7, with a weak D call TRBD1 (6 bases). Trimming removed 7 bases at V and 0 bases at J, with 13 bases between. Germline V lookup: CDR1 MNHNS, CDR2 SASEGT. This CDR3 has 14 residues. CDR3 residues: CASTRGFPSYEQYF. The CDR3 bases are TGTGCCAGCACGAGGGGGTTCCCCTCCTACGAGCAGTACTTC.

This clone appeared a single time. Written as DNA, the CDR3 is TGTGCCAGCAGTTTATTAACAGATACGCAGTATTTT. As protein: CASSLLTDTQYF. The V gene is TRBV28, the J gene TRBJ2-3; the D is unclear. Germline values: CDR1 MDHEN, CDR2 SYDVKM. The CDR3 consists of 12 residues. Trimming pared 1 base from V and 3 bases from J, leaving 2 bases between.

V and J are TRBV15 and TRBJ1-4, with 10 bases aligning to TRBD1. The V and J ends lost 1 base and 4 bases, in that order; junction bases with no gene match: 3. The CDR3 has 16 residues. Germline-derived CDR1 and CDR2 are LNHNV and YYDKDF (reference sequence). The CDR3 is CATSRGQGAHNEKLFF. The CDR3 DNA sequence: TGTGCCACCAGCAGAGGACAGGGGGCTCATAATGAAAAACTGTTTTTT.

The V gene is TRBV15, the J gene TRBJ2-3, with 14 bases lining up with TRBD2. This CDR3 has 22 amino acids. V lost 0 bases, J lost 1 base, and 15 bases stayed unmatched. Germline lookup yields CDR1 LNHNV and CDR2 YYDKDF (reference sequence). The CDR3 DNA sequence: TGTGCCACCAGCAGAGACGCCCCGGGGACTAGCGGGAGTTTATGGGGCACAGATACGCAGTATTTT. Translated: CATSRDAPGTSGSLWGTDTQYF.

V is TRBV5-1 and J is TRBJ2-3; 9 bases agree with TRBD1. Germline loops: CDR1 SGHRS, CDR2 YFSETQ. The CDR3 length is 15 residues. The junction had 5 bases not matched to a gene; V was cut back by 4 bases and J by 2 bases. In DNA form, the CDR3 reads TGCGCCAGCAGCCCTACAGGGGGCCCCACAGATACGCAGTATTTT. Translated, it gives CASSPTGGPTDTQYF.

The genes are TRBV9 and TRBJ2-1, with D tentatively TRBD2 (5 bases). Germline V CDR1 and CDR2: SGDLS, YYNGEE. V lost 0 bases, J lost 7 bases, and 14 bases lay in between. The length of the CDR3 is 15 residues. CDR3 bases: TGTGCCAGCAGCGTAGTGGTCGGGAAGGGAAATGAGCAGTTCTTC. Protein: CASSVVVGKGNEQFF.

CDR3 nucleotide sequence: TGTGCCAGCAGCCAAGCGAAACACGTAGGGACTAGCGGGAGTGATGAGCAGTTCTTC. The encoded protein is CASSQAKHVGTSGSDEQFF. The V and J genes are TRBV4-2 and TRBJ2-1; 14 bases map to TRBD2. There are 19 residues in the CDR3. The V gene's germline CDR1 is LGHNA and CDR2 YNFKEQ. The ends lost 1 base at V and 8 bases at J; junction bases unmatched: 13.

This chain uses TRBV19 with TRBJ1-5; the D is unclear. The germline V gene has CDR1 LNHDA and CDR2 SQIVND (reference sequence). The CDR3 runs to 15 residues. The germline V and J ends were trimmed by 4 bases and 0 bases, with 10 bases remaining between them. Here the CDR3 reads CASSRQKNSNQPQHF. The CDR3 DNA follows: TGTGCCAGTAGTAGGCAGAAGAATAGCAATCAGCCCCAGCATTTT.

V gene TRBV5-1 combines with J gene TRBJ2-3; TRBD2 is a possible D gene (6 bases). CDR1 and CDR2 (germline): SGHRS, YFSETQ. This CDR3 spans 16 amino acids. Trimming took off 2 bases at V and 3 bases at J, with 16 bases between the two ends. The CDR3 sequence is CASSLKGTLTTDTQYF. Written as DNA, the CDR3 is TGCGCCAGCAGCTTAAAAGGGACTTTGACAACAGATACGCAGTATTTT.

The chain links TRBV7-9 to TRBJ2-2, with 7 positions matching TRBD1. There are 16 residues in the CDR3. After removal of 6 bases from V and 1 base from J, the junction contained 8 bases not matched to a gene. The germline V gene has CDR1 SEHNR and CDR2 FQNEAQ (reference sequence). The DNA of the CDR3 is TGTGCCAGCAGACCACCGGGACAGAGGAACACCGGGGAGCTGTTTTTT. This gives the protein CASRPPGQRNTGELFF.

The chain joins TRBV19 to TRBJ1-1, with a tentative D call TRBD1 (5 bases). Trimming took 6 bases from V and 6 from J, leaving 11 bases between them. CDR3 length: 12 residues. The germline V gene has CDR1 LNHDA and CDR2 SQIVND (reference sequence). The CDR3 loop reads CASRTGEAEAFF. The CDR3 coding sequence is TGTGCCAGTAGAACAGGAGAAGCTGAAGCTTTCTTT.

V usage is TRBV6-1 and J usage is TRBJ2-7; 13 bases line up with TRBD2. Germline CDR1 MNHNS, CDR2 SASEGT. The J segment lost 0 bases and the V segment lost 4 bases, leaving 9 bases of the junction unmatched. The CDR3 covers 18 residues. CDR3 coding DNA: TGTGCCAGCAGTGTGGGAACTAGCGGGGGGGGGAGCTCCTACGAGCAGTACTTC. This sequence encodes CASSVGTSGGGSSYEQYF.

J is TRBJ2-3 and V is TRBV19, with TRBD2 identical over 12 bases. Germline V gene lookup returns CDR1 LNHDA and CDR2 SQIVND (reference sequence). The V and J ends lost 2 bases and 4 bases, in that order; junction bases with no gene match: 7. The CDR3 extends over 17 amino acids. The CDR3 DNA reads as TGTGCCAGTAGTATACGACTAGCGGGAGCCCCAGCAGATACGCAGTATTTT. This codes for CASSIRLAGAPADTQYF.

Only a few counts were recorded for this clone. The gene calls are TRBV7-6 and TRBJ2-2; D remains unclear. Looked up from germline, CDR1 is SGHVS and CDR2 is FNYEAQ. The CDR3 contains 16 residues. V was trimmed by 6 bases and J by 1 base, leaving 15 bases between them. As DNA, the CDR3 is TGTGCCAGCAGTCCGTTGGGCTCTCTGAACACCGGGGAGCTGTTTTTT. It codes for CASSPLGSLNTGELFF.

The chain has TRBV29-1 and TRBJ1-1, with D maybe TRBD1 (5 bases). CDR1 and CDR2 from the germline V gene are SQVTM and ANQGSEA. V was shortened by 3 bases and J by 1 base, with 12 bases between the two germline ends. The CDR3 spans 14 residues. The CDR3 DNA is TGCAGCGTTGATGGAGGGACGGAGAACACTGAAGCTTTCTTT. It yields the protein CSVDGGTENTEAFF.

The J gene is TRBJ2-7, the V gene TRBV4-1, with TRBD2 matching over 8 bases. CDR1 MGHRA and CDR2 YSYEKL come from the germline V gene. The CDR3 spans 16 residues. V shed 0 bases, J shed 2 bases, and the junction held 6 bases outside the gene matches. This CDR3 reads CASSQDLAGKTYEQYF. The CDR3 region has the DNA TGCGCCAGCAGCCAAGATTTAGCGGGAAAGACCTACGAGCAGTACTTC.

In this sample, this clone turned up once. This chain uses TRBV29-1 with TRBJ2-3, with D possibly matching TRBD2 (6 bases). This CDR3 comprises 12 residues. Germline CDR1 SQVTM, CDR2 ANQGSEA. V was pared by 4 bases and J by 3 bases, with 8 bases between. CDR3 sequence reads: CSVVEGTDTQYF. The CDR3 region has the DNA TGCAGCGTTGTGGAGGGTACAGATACGCAGTATTTT.

This clone was counted once. This chain joins TRBV5-1 and TRBJ2-1; D not certain. CDR3 size: 15 residues. The germline gives CDR1 SGHRS, CDR2 YFSETQ. V was cut by 0 bases and J by 0 bases, with 7 bases left in between. The CDR3 coding sequence is TGCGCCAGCAGCTTGGTGTTTAGCTCCTACAATGAGCAGTTCTTC. It translates to CASSLVFSSYNEQFF.

V is TRBV6-6 and J is TRBJ2-7; the match to TRBD1 covers 12 bases. CDR3 length: 16 residues. Germline V CDR1 and CDR2: MNHNY, SVGAGI (reference sequence). The trim removed 4 bases at V and 4 bases at J, leaving 8 bases unmatched. The CDR3 is CASSSLPGQGAYEQYF. The CDR3, as DNA: TGTGCCAGCAGTTCTTTACCGGGACAGGGGGCGTACGAGCAGTACTTC.